One and the same sample provided the 28 T cell receptor beta chains below, sequenced in a study of T cell repertoires in cytomegalovirus infection. One entry per CDR3 protein results from TCRdb running MiXCR on the reads. The sample holds about 830,000 distinct CDR3 sequences; 32% are singletons and the top ten take around 11%. No cognate antigen is known for these TCRs. The sample was cultured CD8+ T cells from PBMCs, taken from culture after CMV antigen stimulation. The receptors were gathered from a human donor in good health (CMV status not recorded). Some clones in this sample may be carry-over from other donors' samples.

On this clonotype itself: Lacking the conserved final phenylalanine or tryptophan, this CDR3 likely reflects a read error. The gene calls are TRBV6-1 and TRBJ1-1, with unresolved D. The germline V gene has CDR1 MNHNS and CDR2 SASEGT. This CDR3 comprises 13 residues. Trimming cost V 7 bases and J 7 bases, with 16 bases left between them. The CDR3 is CASKEAGINEAFL. CDR3 nucleotides: TGTGCCAGCAAGGAGGCGGGGATAAATGAAGCTTTCTTG.

This clonotype was seen at least ten times. The chain recombines TRBV7-8 with TRBJ2-1; D might be TRBD1 (6 bases). Germline V gene lookup returns CDR1 SGHVS and CDR2 FQNEAQ. V lost 5 bases and J lost 4, with 12 bases in between. The CDR3 has 14 amino acids. The CDR3 reads CASSTHRDYNEQFF. In DNA, the CDR3 is TGTGCCAGCAGCACACACAGGGATTACAATGAGCAGTTCTTC.

This clonotype came up a few times. An end of the junction differs from the germline gene, which may be a read error. The rearrangement joins TRBV4-1 to TRBJ2-1; 13 positions agree with TRBD2. This CDR3 region has 16 residues. The germline CDR1 and CDR2 sequences are MGHRA and YSYEKL. CDR3 loop: CASSHGLAGAGNEQFF. DNA of the CDR3: TGTGCCAGCAGTCACGGACTAGCGGGGGCGGGGAATGAGCAGTTCTTC.

This clonotype was counted at least ten times. This chain joins TRBV6-6 and TRBJ1-1; maybe TRBD1 (6 bases). CDR1 and CDR2 (germline): MNHNY, SVGAGI (reference sequence). The length of the CDR3 is 17 residues. Trimming took 0 bases from V and 7 from J, leaving 21 bases between them. The CDR3 coding sequence is TGTGCCAGCAGTTACTCGACATTCGAGGGGGGAGGGGGTGAAGCTTTCTTT. As protein: CASSYSTFEGGGGEAFF.

This clonotype has ten or more counts. The chain recombines TRBV7-2 with TRBJ2-3; D is ambiguous. V was cut by 5 bases and J by 2 bases, with 5 bases left in between. This CDR3 has 12 residues. The germline V gene encodes CDR1 SGHTA and CDR2 FQGNSA. The chain's CDR3 is CASSGPTDTQYF. CDR3 nucleotides: TGTGCCAGCAGCGGACCCACAGATACGCAGTATTTT.

About this clonotype: A junction boundary mismatches the germline segment, possibly from a read error. This chain uses TRBV5-5 with TRBJ2-1, with D unclear. Germline V gene lookup returns CDR1 SGHKS and CDR2 YYEKEE (reference sequence). The CDR3 consists of 15 residues. The CDR3 here is CASNLPRSSYNEQFF. CDR3 in DNA: TGTGCCAGCAACTTGCCCAGGAGCTCCTACAATGAGCAGTTCTTC.

In this sample, this clonotype turned up many times. The chain couples TRBV7-6 to TRBJ1-1; no firm D call. Trimming removed 5 bases from V and 4 bases from J, with 8 bases in between. Germline CDR1 SGHVS, CDR2 FNYEAQ. The CDR3 totals 12 residues. For the CDR3, the DNA is TGTGCCAGCAGCCTGCTGTCCACTGAAGCTTTCTTT. Translating gives CASSLLSTEAFF.

There are a few counts of this clonotype. The rearrangement uses TRBV19 and TRBJ1-5; no clear D gene. Per germline, CDR1 LNHDA and CDR2 SQIVND (reference sequence). V was trimmed by 5 bases and J by 6 bases, leaving 14 bases between them. This CDR3 region has 14 residues. The CDR3 bases are TGTGCCAGTAGTCCTTGGGAGGTGCGTCAGCCCCAGCATTTT. Translating it yields CASSPWEVRQPQHF. Based on the CDR3 plus reference TRBV19 and TRBJ1-5, the full variable domain is DGGITQSPKYLFRKEGQNVTLSCEQNLNHDAMYWYRQDPGQGLRLIYYSQIVNDFQKGDIAEGYSVSREKKESFPLTVTSAQKNPTAFYLCASSPWEVRQPQHFGDGTRLSIL.

The J gene is TRBJ2-3, the V gene TRBV7-8, with TRBD2 matching 7 bases. Germline lookup yields CDR1 SGHVS and CDR2 FQNEAQ. The CDR3 is 16 amino acids. The V gene end was trimmed by 2 bases and the J gene end by 9 bases; junction bases not matched to a gene: 14. For the CDR3, the DNA is TGTGCCAGCAGCTTACGGAAAGCGGGGCCTCGGGGGACGCAGTATTTT. Its translation: CASSLRKAGPRGTQYF. The variable domain in full, with the rest retrieved from reference TRBV7-8 and TRBJ2-3, is GAGVSQSPRYKVAKRGQDVALRCDPISGHVSLFWYQQALGQGPEFLTYFQNEAQLDKSGLPSDRFFAERPEGSVSTLKIQRTQQEDSAVYLCASSLRKAGPRGTQYFGPGTRLTVL.

This CDR3 is CASSGEGKRYNEQFF. DNA of the CDR3: TGTGCCAGCAGTGGTGAGGGGAAAAGATACAATGAGCAGTTCTTC. This sequence joins TRBV6-1 and TRBJ2-1; D may match TRBD1 or TRBD2 (5 bases each). CDR3 size: 15 residues. The V gene's germline CDR1 is MNHNS and CDR2 SASEGT. V dropped 4 bases and J dropped 4 bases, with 14 bases sitting between them.

V and J are TRBV10-3 and TRBJ2-6; 9 positions match TRBD1. Germline V gives CDR1 ENHRY, CDR2 SYGVKD. Trimming removed 7 bases from V and 3 bases from J; junction bases left unmatched: 16. The CDR3 is 19 amino acids. The CDR3 reads CAIKQEASQGALGANVLTF. In nucleotides, the CDR3 is TGTGCCATCAAACAAGAGGCTTCACAGGGGGCGCTTGGGGCCAACGTCCTGACTTTC.

There are many counts of this clonotype. The rearrangement uses TRBV7-2 and TRBJ2-3; a weak D match, TRBD2 (5 bases). This CDR3 has 16 amino acids. Germline V gives CDR1 SGHTA, CDR2 FQGNSA. Trimming stripped 5 bases from V and 0 bases from J, with 15 bases between. CDR3 amino acids: CASSLLGGSSTDTQYF. The CDR3, as DNA: TGTGCCAGCAGCCTCCTGGGCGGGTCTAGCACAGATACGCAGTATTTT.

Worth noting for this clonotype: A much larger clone sits a single nucleotide away, making a read error possible. CDR3 nucleotide sequence: TGTGCCAGTATTACGGATTTGATTGACCAAACCAACACAGATACGCAGTATTTT. It yields the protein CASITDLIDQTNTDTQYF. The chain combines TRBV19 with TRBJ2-3; D is uncertain. V lost 7 bases, J lost 2 bases, and 25 bases lay in between. CDR3 length: 18 residues. Germline V lookup: CDR1 LNHDA, CDR2 SQIVND (reference sequence). The complete variable domain, with remaining parts taken from reference TRBV19 and TRBJ2-3, reads DGGITQSPKYLFRKEGQNVTLSCEQNLNHDAMYWYRQDPGQGLRLIYYSQIVNDFQKGDIAEGYSVSREKKESFPLTVTSAQKNPTAFYLCASITDLIDQTNTDTQYFGPGTRLTVL.

The chain has TRBV5-1 and TRBJ1-1; D uncertain. V lost 0 bases and J 2 bases, leaving 11 bases between the germline ends. Per the germline V gene, CDR1 is SGHRS and CDR2 is YFSETQ. The CDR3 extends over 15 amino acids. The CDR3 spells CASSLGEGRNTEAFF. The DNA for the CDR3 is TGCGCCAGCAGCTTGGGAGAGGGCCGAAACACTGAAGCTTTCTTT.

V usage is TRBV12-3 or TRBV12-4 and J usage is TRBJ2-1; 16 bases fit TRBD2. Losses at the gene ends were 5 bases for V and 0 bases for J; bases not matched to a gene: 7. There are 19 residues in the CDR3. The CDR3: CASSNSGTSGGDSYNEQFF. In nucleotides, the CDR3 is TGTGCCAGCAGTAACTCCGGGACTAGCGGGGGGGACTCCTACAATGAGCAGTTCTTC.

This clonotype was seen only a few times. The chain links TRBV14 to TRBJ1-3, with 8 bases lining up with TRBD1. Germline loops: CDR1 SGHDN, CDR2 FVKESK. The trim removed 9 bases at V and 3 bases at J, leaving 10 bases unmatched. The CDR3 contains 15 residues. DNA of the CDR3: TGTGCCAGTAGAAGACAGGGGATTATTGGAAACACCATATATTTT. Translating gives CASRRQGIIGNTIYF.

The chain uses TRBV9 and TRBJ2-3, with 10 bases fitting TRBD1. Germline-derived CDR1 and CDR2 are SGDLS and YYNGEE. With 0 bases clipped from V and 6 bases from J, the junction kept 4 bases outside the gene matches. CDR3 length: 15 residues. The CDR3 bases are TGTGCCAGCAGCGTAGAGGGACAGGGGTCCGATACGCAGTATTTT. Translation gives CASSVEGQGSDTQYF.

CDR3 coding DNA: TGTGCCAGCAGCAACCGGGACAGGGGGCGTAGTGAGCAGTTCTTC. Translating it yields CASSNRDRGRSEQFF. The chain employs TRBV7-4 and TRBJ2-1; the match to TRBD1 covers 12 bases. Germline V lookup: CDR1 SGHVT, CDR2 SQSDAQ. V was pared by 5 bases and J by 9 bases, with 8 bases of the junction left unmatched. CDR3 length: 15 residues.

V gene TRBV6-8 combines with J gene TRBJ2-1; no clear D gene. Germline V lookup: CDR1 MNHGY, CDR2 SAAAGT. The V end was cut by 5 bases, the J end by 3 bases, with 11 bases between. The CDR3 loop spans 14 amino acids. CDR3 bases: TGTGCCAGCAGTGACAACAGCCTCTACAATGAGCAGTTCTTC. Protein product: CASSDNSLYNEQFF.

This clonotype was detected only once. One end of the junction does not line up with germline, which may come from a read error. Here the CDR3 reads CANSPTENTEAFF. In DNA form, the CDR3 reads TGTGCCAACAGTCCGACAGAGAACACTGAAGCTTTCTTT. The gene calls are TRBV6-1 and TRBJ1-1; D perhaps matches TRBD1 (5 bases). CDR3 length: 13 residues. From germline, CDR1 is MNHNS and CDR2 SASEGT.

The CDR3 here is CASRLDETSGTEAFF. For the CDR3, the DNA is TGCGCCAGCAGACTGGACGAGACCTCAGGAACTGAAGCTTTCTTT. This chain uses TRBV4-1 with TRBJ1-1, with D unresolved. The CDR3 is 15 residues long. The germline V and J ends were trimmed by 6 bases and 5 bases, with 19 bases remaining between them. Per the germline V gene, CDR1 is MGHRA and CDR2 is YSYEKL.

This chain connects TRBV19 to TRBJ2-1, with D unresolved. The V and J ends lost 0 bases and 9 bases respectively, with 18 bases between them. The CDR3 covers 16 residues. Germline loops: CDR1 LNHDA, CDR2 SQIVND (reference sequence). The CDR3 sequence is CASSIDLTEIRGEQFF. CDR3 nucleotide sequence: TGTGCCAGTAGTATAGATCTTACAGAGATACGAGGTGAGCAGTTCTTC.

The chain uses TRBV19 and TRBJ2-7, with TRBD1 as a possible D gene (6 bases). The germline V and J ends were trimmed by 10 bases and 5 bases, with 15 bases remaining between them. The CDR3 totals 12 residues. The germline V gene has CDR1 LNHDA and CDR2 SQIVND (reference sequence). The CDR3 bases are TGTGCCACTGAGGACAGCGGCAACGAGCAGTACTTC. The encoded protein is CATEDSGNEQYF.

A remark on this clonotype: A read error may produce the germline difference seen at one junction end. J is TRBJ2-1 and V is TRBV7-8; 8 bases are shared with TRBD1. The V gene's germline CDR1 is SGHVS and CDR2 FQNEAQ. The CDR3 sequence is 15 residues long. CDR3 bases: TGTGCCAGCAGCTTATCCAGGGGGCTCTACAGTGAGCAGTTCTTC. Translated, it gives CASSLSRGLYSEQFF.

The CDR3 here is CASSGLPYNEQFF. For the CDR3, the DNA is TGTGCTAGTAGCGGACTCCCCTACAATGAGCAGTTCTTC. This chain joins TRBV12-5 and TRBJ2-1; tentatively, D is TRBD2 (5 bases). The germline V gene encodes CDR1 LGHNT and CDR2 FRNRAP. The CDR3 consists of 13 residues. V lost 8 bases to trimming and J lost 2 bases, with 10 bases between them.

The chain employs TRBV6-5 and TRBJ2-1; D call uncertain. Trimming took off 6 bases at V and 5 bases at J, with 8 bases between the two ends. Germline values: CDR1 MNHEY, CDR2 SVGAGI. CDR3 length equals 12 residues. The CDR3, as DNA: TGTGCCAGCAGAAGGTCCCACAATGAGCAGTTCTTC. Protein: CASRRSHNEQFF.

The rearrangement uses TRBV12-5 and TRBJ1-1; TRBD1 is a possible D gene (6 bases). V was clipped by 4 bases and J by 3 bases, with 18 bases between them. The germline CDR1 and CDR2 sequences are LGHNT and FRNRAP. This CDR3 contains 16 residues. CDR3 sequence reads: CASGWNQGKGDTEAFF. CDR3 nucleotide sequence: TGTGCTAGTGGTTGGAATCAGGGGAAGGGGGACACTGAAGCTTTCTTT.

This clonotype showed up just a few times. The chain carries TRBV7-4 and TRBJ2-1; D not resolved. Germline CDR1 SGHVT, CDR2 SQSDAQ. V dropped 6 bases and J dropped 4 bases, with 7 bases sitting between them. This CDR3 spans 12 amino acids. The CDR3 spells CASRSPYNEQFF. The DNA for the CDR3 is TGTGCCAGCAGATCACCGTACAATGAGCAGTTCTTC.